Included here is one T cell receptor beta chain sequence, with context. Its specificity is unknown. This CDR3 has 14 amino acids. The V and J ends lost 2 bases and 6 bases respectively, with 15 bases between them. Germline loops: CDR1 SGHDT, CDR2 YYEEEE. A multiplex PCR was run with 60 Vbeta primers and 13 Jbeta primers. Profiled with immunoSEQ multiplex PCR; TCRdb holds only in-frame clones, not every one. The sample holds more than 100,000 clones, over 60% seen once. The data were obtained in a study of cytomegalovirus exposure and HLA in healthy donors. Study-level findings and limits: TCR beta chains numbering more than 150 were designated cytomegalovirus-associated. Presence/absence analysis assumed near-uniform sequencing depth across donors.

Sequencing was carried out using PBMCs. This sequence was found in a man younger than 35 in good health and CMV-seronegative. The chain is built from TRBV5-6 and TRBJ2-7; D unclear. CDR3 residues: CASSFRRVSGEQYF. DNA for the CDR3: TGTGCCAGCAGCTTCCGCCGGGTCTCGGGCGAGCAGTACTTC.